The 12 T cell receptor beta chains presented below share a single source sample, sequenced in a study of T-cell memory formation after mild COVID-19. TCRdb re-called the 5' RACE reads through MiXCR, storing one row per CDR3 protein. The sample consists of 300,000 or so distinct CDR3 sequences, about a sixth of them appearing once. The sequencing input was PBMCs or a T cell subset sorted from them (not recorded which). The receptors originated from a man between 18 and 29 years old who had mild COVID-19 (a few samples of this study predate the infection). Cell type and time point are not known.

This clonotype came up a few times. V is TRBV12-3 or TRBV12-4 and J is TRBJ2-5; perhaps TRBD2 as D (5 bases). The CDR3 contains 13 residues. V gave up 7 bases and J gave up 2 bases, with 11 bases separating them. The CDR3 spells CASKVGVQETQYF. Here the CDR3 DNA reads TGTGCCAGCAAGGTCGGGGTTCAAGAGACCCAGTACTTC.

This sequence joins TRBV20-1 and TRBJ2-7; D perhaps matches TRBD1 (5 bases). This CDR3 spans 12 amino acids. Germline-derived CDR1 and CDR2 are DFQATT and SNEGSKA (reference sequence). The V end was cut by 3 bases, the J end by 0 bases, with 6 bases between. Written as DNA, the CDR3 is TGCAGTGCTAGGACAGTCTCCTACGAGCAGTACGTC. It yields the protein CSARTVSYEQYV.

This chain links TRBV6-5 with TRBJ2-7; 11 nucleotides line up with TRBD1. CDR3 length equals 14 residues. Germline V lookup: CDR1 MNHEY, CDR2 SVGAGI. The V and J ends lost 6 bases and 5 bases, in that order; junction bases with no gene match: 6. This CDR3 is CASSAGTGGDEQYF. The CDR3 coding sequence is TGTGCCAGCAGCGCCGGGACAGGGGGTGACGAGCAGTACTTC.

The chain employs TRBV7-8 and TRBJ2-4, with 11 bases lining up with TRBD1. This CDR3 has 14 amino acids. V gave up 3 bases and J gave up 7 bases; unmatched junction bases: 2. The V gene's germline CDR1 is SGHVS and CDR2 FQNEAQ. CDR3 sequence (DNA): TGTGCCAGCAGCTTCGGGACAGGGGGGAACATTCAGTACTTC. It is translated as CASSFGTGGNIQYF.

This clonotype was seen at least ten times. The chain carries TRBV27 and TRBJ1-5, with unresolved D. The CDR3 sequence is 13 residues long. V dropped 6 bases and J dropped 0 bases, with 6 bases sitting between them. Germline V gene sequence: CDR1 MNHEY, CDR2 SMNVEV (reference sequence). The CDR3 DNA follows: TGTGCCAGCAGCCCCAATAGCAATCAGCCCCAGCATTTT. This gives the protein CASSPNSNQPQHF.

A few counts support this clonotype. V usage is TRBV12-3 or TRBV12-4 and J usage is TRBJ2-5; 8 bases fit TRBD2. Trimming cost V 8 bases and J 5 bases; bases outside gene matches: 4. The CDR3 runs to 12 residues. DNA of the CDR3: TGTGCCAGCTTCGGCGGGGGGGAGACCCAGTACTTC. This codes for CASFGGGETQYF.

This clonotype was seen only once. In DNA form, the CDR3 reads TGTGCCAGCAGCTTTATCCAGGGGACAGATACGCAGTATTTT. Amino acid sequence: CASSFIQGTDTQYF. The chain carries TRBV7-2 and TRBJ2-3; possibly TRBD1 for D (6 bases). The V end lost 3 bases, the J end lost 3 bases, and 10 bases lay between the germline ends. In germline, CDR1 is SGHTA, CDR2 FQGNSA. CDR3 length equals 14 residues.

This clonotype appeared many times. The chain combines TRBV5-1 with TRBJ2-7, with TRBD2 matching over 9 bases. The J segment lost 0 bases and the V segment lost 4 bases, leaving 8 bases of the junction unmatched. Germline assignment: CDR1 SGHRS and CDR2 YFSETQ. This CDR3 spans 16 amino acids. The DNA of the CDR3 is TGCGCCAGCAGCGGAAAGACTAGCGGCAGCTCCTACGAGCAGTACTTC. It codes for CASSGKTSGSSYEQYF.

The chain joins TRBV6-5 to TRBJ1-1; D gene ambiguous. Germline lookup yields CDR1 MNHEY and CDR2 SVGAGI. The ends were cut back, 2 bases at V and 1 base at J, with 14 bases in the middle. CDR3 length: 16 amino acids. Written as DNA, the CDR3 is TGTGCCAGCAGTTACCGGGAGGGAATATCGAACACTGAAGCTTTCTTT. It codes for CASSYREGISNTEAFF.

The rearrangement links TRBV11-2 to TRBJ2-1, with 9 bases matching TRBD2. Germline V gene lookup returns CDR1 SGHAT and CDR2 FQNNGV. V trimming: 6 bases; J trimming: 8 bases; junction bases outside the gene matches: 11. The CDR3 has 15 residues. The CDR3 spells CASRRISGLAYEQFF. DNA of the CDR3: TGTGCCAGCAGGCGAATTTCGGGACTAGCATATGAGCAGTTCTTC.

This clonotype was counted a few times. J is TRBJ2-5 and V is TRBV12-3 or TRBV12-4; D gene unclear. CDR3 length equals 13 residues. V lost 9 bases and J lost 1, with 12 bases in between. CDR3 nucleotides: TGTGCCAGTTGCTGGCTGCCCCAAGAGACCCAGTACTTC. Translation: CASCWLPQETQYF.

This chain uses TRBV4-1 with TRBJ1-5; 7 nucleotides align to TRBD1. Germline V CDR1 and CDR2: MGHRA, YSYEKL. V dropped 0 bases and J dropped 1; count of bases not matched to a gene: 0. CDR3 length: 15 residues. The CDR3 protein is CASSQDRGSNQPQHF. CDR3 in DNA: TGCGCCAGCAGCCAAGACAGGGGGAGCAATCAGCCCCAGCATTTT.